These T cell receptor beta chains were read from a single sample in a study of blood T cells in healthy people across ages. TCRdb called the 5' RACE reads again in MiXCR, with one record for every CDR3 protein. The table lists about 730,000 distinct CDR3 sequences, 40% to 45% of them singletons. Sequenced input: blood. These receptors all stem from a woman aged 55-70 years in good health. CDR3s include the opening cysteine and the closing phenylalanine or tryptophan. Fields, in order: D gene, J gene, V gene, clone size, CDR3 protein, CDR3 DNA. The D gene is left open where the match is weak. Where a row states a size, it is once, few, many or the class of an expanded clone; other rows omit it.

d_gene: NA; j_gene: TRBJ2-1; v_gene: TRBV20-1; abundance: NA; CDR3aa: CSAPSERPLLSNEQFF; CDR3nt: TGCAGTGCCCCATCGGAGCGGCCCCTACTAAGTAATGAGCAGTTCTTC
d_gene: TRBD1; j_gene: TRBJ1-6; v_gene: TRBV5-1; abundance: NA; CDR3aa: CASSLVARDRGSPLHF; CDR3nt: TGCGCCAGCAGCTTGGTGGCCCGGGACAGGGGTTCACCCCTCCACTTT
d_gene: NA; j_gene: TRBJ1-6; v_gene: TRBV4-3; abundance: few; CDR3aa: CASSEGPYNSPLHF; CDR3nt: TGCGCCAGCAGCGAAGGTCCCTATAATTCACCCCTCCACTTT
d_gene: TRBD1; j_gene: TRBJ1-5; v_gene: TRBV7-3; abundance: NA; CDR3aa: CASSKGQTNQPQHF; CDR3nt: TGTGCCAGCAGCAAGGGACAGACAAATCAGCCCCAGCATTTT
d_gene: TRBD2; j_gene: TRBJ2-7; v_gene: TRBV3-1; abundance: NA; CDR3aa: CASSHQRTSGIYEQYF; CDR3nt: TGTGCCAGCAGCCACCAACGGACTAGCGGGATCTACGAGCAGTACTTC
d_gene: NA; j_gene: TRBJ2-3; v_gene: TRBV7-3; abundance: NA; CDR3aa: CASSLGPSPDTQYF; CDR3nt: TGTGCCAGCAGCCTGGGCCCGTCCCCAGATACGCAGTATTTT
d_gene: NA; j_gene: TRBJ2-7; v_gene: TRBV6-1; abundance: NA; CDR3aa: CASSPPAPSSTAQYF; CDR3nt: TGTGCCAGCAGTCCCCCCGCACCCTCTTCTACGGCCCAGTACTTC
d_gene: NA; j_gene: TRBJ1-2; v_gene: TRBV12-3/TRBV12-4; abundance: NA; CDR3aa: CASSTRALAGTNYGYTF; CDR3nt: TGTGCCAGCAGTACTCGGGCTTTGGCAGGAACGAACTATGGCTACACCTTC
d_gene: TRBD2; j_gene: TRBJ2-1; v_gene: TRBV4-3; abundance: NA; CDR3aa: CASSQDPAGGGYNEQFF; CDR3nt: TGCGCCAGCAGCCAAGATCCGGCGGGAGGGGGTTATAATGAGCAGTTCTTC
d_gene: NA; j_gene: TRBJ2-7; v_gene: TRBV29-1; abundance: few; CDR3aa: CSVRGGLEQYF; CDR3nt: TGCAGCGTCCGAGGGGGGTTGGAGCAGTACTTC
d_gene: NA; j_gene: TRBJ2-7; v_gene: TRBV21-1; abundance: few; CDR3aa: CASSLTRPLAGGPYEQYF; CDR3nt: TGTGCCAGCAGCCTAACCCGGCCCCTAGCGGGGGGTCCCTACGAGCAGTACTTC
d_gene: TRBD2; j_gene: TRBJ2-1; v_gene: TRBV6-4; abundance: NA; CDR3aa: CASSAGGPLRNEQFF; CDR3nt: TGTGCCAGTTCCGCGGGAGGGCCCCTTCGCAATGAGCAGTTCTTC
d_gene: NA; j_gene: TRBJ2-5; v_gene: TRBV7-2; abundance: NA; CDR3aa: CASSPQGGYQETQYF; CDR3nt: TGTGCCAGCAGCCCACAGGGCGGGTACCAAGAGACCCAGTACTTC
d_gene: TRBD2; j_gene: TRBJ2-1; v_gene: TRBV24-1; abundance: few; CDR3aa: CATSDLVRGLAGVGEQFF; CDR3nt: TGTGCCACCAGTGATTTGGTCAGAGGACTAGCGGGAGTAGGTGAGCAGTTCTTC
d_gene: NA; j_gene: TRBJ2-7; v_gene: TRBV20-1; abundance: NA; CDR3aa: CSARIGRYEQYF; CDR3nt: TGCAGTGCTAGGATTGGGCGATACGAGCAGTACTTC
d_gene: NA; j_gene: TRBJ2-7; v_gene: TRBV20-1; abundance: few; CDR3aa: CSARELREQYF; CDR3nt: TGCAGTGCTAGAGAATTGAGGGAGCAGTACTTC